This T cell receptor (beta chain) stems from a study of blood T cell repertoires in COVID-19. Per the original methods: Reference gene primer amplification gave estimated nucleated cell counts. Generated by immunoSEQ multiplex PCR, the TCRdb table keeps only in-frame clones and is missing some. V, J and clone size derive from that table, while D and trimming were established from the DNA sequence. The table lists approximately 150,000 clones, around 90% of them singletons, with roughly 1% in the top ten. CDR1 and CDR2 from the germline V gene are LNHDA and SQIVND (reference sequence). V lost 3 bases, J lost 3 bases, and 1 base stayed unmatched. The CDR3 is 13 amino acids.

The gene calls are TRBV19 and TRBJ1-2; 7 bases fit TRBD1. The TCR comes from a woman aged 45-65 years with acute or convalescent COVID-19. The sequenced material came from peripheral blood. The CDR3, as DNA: TGTGCCAGTAGTATGGGACAGCACTATGGCTACACCTTC. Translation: CASSMGQHYGYTF.